This TCR beta chain was observed in a study of post-analysis software for immune sequencing data. Study findings and constraints: In patients, TRBV5-6, TRBV5-1 and TRBV20-1 belonged to roughly five TRBV segments found more frequently than in controls.

Tagging with unique molecular identifiers was a feature of the TCR beta cDNA libraries. In TCRdb, the PCR reads were re-called with MiXCR into one record per CDR3 protein. The repertoire has 650,000 to 900,000 distinct CDR3 sequences, 46% of them found once; the top ten carry roughly 4.5%. A note on this clonotype: What it binds is unknown.

V shed 4 bases, J shed 0 bases, and the junction held 4 bases outside the gene matches. CDR3 length: 15 amino acids. J is TRBJ2-7 and V is TRBV6-7; 9 nucleotides match TRBD2. TRBV6-7 is recorded as an ORF, its role being uncertain. Sequenced input: blood. This sequence originates from a girl aged 10 to 17 with multiple sclerosis. For the CDR3, the DNA is TGTGCCAGCAGTTTCCAGCGGGAGGCCTCCTACGAGCAGTACTTC. Encoded protein: CASSFQREASYEQYF.